This passage covers 6 T cell receptor beta chains from one sample sequenced in a study of Ad26.COV2.S vaccination and SARS-CoV-2 variants (dated by TCRdb to the early 2020s). Libraries were constructed by the immunoSEQ multiplex PCR assay. TCRdb took this table from immuneACCESS and kept in-frame rearrangements with V and J called. Such tables lack part of the clones; where checked against another copy, unresolved V genes explain under half of the gap, and the rest is unexplained. In this sample the table shows about 180,000 clones, approximately 88% of which occur a single time. Of the sample, around 6.3% is held by the ten largest clones. The intended sense of this specimen's time point label: individuals recovered from natural SARS-CoV-2 infection. This material consisted of peripheral blood, taken after recovery from COVID-19. The source is a human donor who had recovered from COVID-19.

This clone was observed a single time. The chain has TRBV6-5 and TRBJ1-2; no clear D gene. Germline CDR1 and CDR2: MNHEY and SVGAGI. This CDR3 comprises 14 residues. The V end was cut by 5 bases, the J end by 8 bases, with 18 bases between. CDR3 sequence: CASSNGPALLGYTF. Here the CDR3 DNA reads TGTGCCAGCAGTAACGGGCCCGCTCTATTGGGCTACACCTTC.

V usage is TRBV28 and J usage is TRBJ1-2; TRBD1 is a possible D gene (5 bases). The CDR3 spans 14 residues. The V end was cut by 2 bases, the J end by 4 bases, with 11 bases between. Germline V lookup: CDR1 MDHEN, CDR2 SYDVKM. CDR3 in amino acids: CASSLGGAGYGYTF. DNA of the CDR3: TGTGCCAGCAGTTTAGGAGGGGCAGGCTATGGCTACACCTTC.

The rearrangement uses TRBV27 and TRBJ1-1, with D possibly being TRBD1 (5 bases). The length of the CDR3 is 15 residues. Germline V gives CDR1 MNHEY, CDR2 SMNVEV (reference sequence). Trimming took off 3 bases at V and 11 bases at J, with 22 bases between the two ends. The CDR3 sequence: CASSLGPGTLGGAFF. CDR3 DNA sequence: TGTGCCAGCAGTTTGGGCCCAGGGACCCTCGGAGGGGCTTTCTTT.

This clone has more than one count but fewer than ten. The chain has TRBV10-3 and TRBJ2-1, with TRBD2 matching over 9 bases. CDR1 is ENHRY, CDR2 SYGVKD, per germline. V shed 10 bases and J 10 bases; nucleotides not matched to a gene: 17. The CDR3 is 15 amino acids. Written as DNA, the CDR3 is TGTGCCACCGTCCCGGGGGTAGCGGGAGTTGGAGAGCAGTTCTTC. Translation gives CATVPGVAGVGEQFF.

The chain employs TRBV5-1 and TRBJ2-3; D is possibly TRBD1 or TRBD2 (5 bases each). The CDR3 spans 14 residues. The germline V gene has CDR1 SGHRS and CDR2 YFSETQ. The V end was cut by 7 bases, the J end by 6 bases, with 18 bases between. The CDR3 bases are TGCGCCAGCCGATCCAACCCGGGACGGGATACGCAGTATTTT. As protein: CASRSNPGRDTQYF.

V usage is TRBV3-1 (or the pseudogene TRBV3-2) and J usage is TRBJ1-1; D might be TRBD1 (5 bases). Per the germline V gene, CDR1 is LGHDT and CDR2 is YNNKEL (reference sequence). Trimming stripped 4 bases from V and 8 bases from J, with 8 bases between. This CDR3 is 11 amino acids long. The CDR3 spells CASSLRDEAFF. CDR3 DNA: TGTGCCAGCAGCCTCCGGGACGAAGCTTTCTTT.